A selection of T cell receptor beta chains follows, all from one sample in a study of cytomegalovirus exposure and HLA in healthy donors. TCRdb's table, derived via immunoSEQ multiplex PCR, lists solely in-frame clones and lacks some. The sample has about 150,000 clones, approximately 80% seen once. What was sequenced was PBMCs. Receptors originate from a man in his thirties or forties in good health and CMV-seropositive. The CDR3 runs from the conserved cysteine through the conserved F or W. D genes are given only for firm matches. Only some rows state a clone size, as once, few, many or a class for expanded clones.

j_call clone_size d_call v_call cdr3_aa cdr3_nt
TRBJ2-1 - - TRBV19 CASSASGENNEQFF TGTGCCAGTAGTGCGTCGGGAGAGAACAATGAGCAGTTCTTC
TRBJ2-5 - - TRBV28 CASSLDSAQETQYF TGTGCCAGCAGTTTGGACAGCGCCCAAGAGACCCAGTACTTC
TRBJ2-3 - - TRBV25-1 CASSEYPRAKDTQYF TGTGCCAGCAGTGAATATCCCAGGGCGAAAGATACGCAGTATTTT
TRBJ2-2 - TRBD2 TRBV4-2 CASSQEFGRGGGELFF TGTGCCAGCAGCCAAGAATTCGGGAGGGGAGGTGGGGAGCTGTTTTTT
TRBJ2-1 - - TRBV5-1 CASSLGSSYNEQFF TGCGCCAGCAGCTTGGGGAGTTCCTACAATGAGCAGTTCTTC
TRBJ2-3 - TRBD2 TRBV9 CASSPRGGSEITDTQYF TGTGCCAGCAGCCCCCGGGGCGGGAGTGAAATCACAGATACGCAGTATTTT
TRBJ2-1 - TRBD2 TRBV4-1 CASSPALAGGSDPMAEQFF TGCGCCAGCAGCCCAGCTCTAGCGGGAGGATCTGACCCAATGGCTGAGCAGTTCTTC
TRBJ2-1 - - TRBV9 CASSVGGTGDNEQFF TGTGCCAGCAGCGTAGGAGGGACTGGGGACAATGAGCAGTTCTTC
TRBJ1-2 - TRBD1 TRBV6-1 CASSDEQGTRRNYGYTF TGTGCCAGCAGTGACGAACAGGGGACCCGCAGAAACTATGGCTACACCTTC
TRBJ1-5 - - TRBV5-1 CASSQGSNGQPQHF TGCGCCAGCAGCCAGGGATCGAACGGTCAGCCCCAGCATTTT
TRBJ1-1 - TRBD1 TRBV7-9 CASVDRGVTEAFF TGTGCCAGTGTGGACAGGGGAGTGACTGAAGCTTTCTTT
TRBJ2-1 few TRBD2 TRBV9 CASSVATGGPRDEQFF TGTGCCAGCAGCGTAGCAACGGGAGGGCCTAGAGATGAGCAGTTCTTC
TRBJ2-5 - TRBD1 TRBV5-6 CASSLGTTGSGTQYF TGTGCCAGCAGCTTGGGTACGACAGGGTCAGGGACCCAGTACTTC
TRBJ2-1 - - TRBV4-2 CASSQGPGEMNEQFF TGTGCCAGCAGCCAAGGGCCGGGAGAGATGAATGAGCAGTTCTTC
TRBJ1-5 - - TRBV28 CASSSPRWPQHF TGTGCCAGCAGTTCCCCCCGGTGGCCCCAGCATTTT
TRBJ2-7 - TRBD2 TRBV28 CASSTNNHVAGVDEQYF TGTGCCAGCAGTACAAATAACCACGTAGCGGGAGTGGACGAGCAGTACTTC
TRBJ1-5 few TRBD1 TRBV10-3 CAARTGDQPQHF TGTGCCGCTCGAACAGGGGATCAGCCCCAGCATTTT
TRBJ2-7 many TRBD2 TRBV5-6 CASSGGTSAEQYF TGTGCCAGCAGCGGTGGGACTAGCGCTGAGCAGTACTTC
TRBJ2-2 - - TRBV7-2 CASSPEVDTGELFF TGTGCCAGCAGCCCCGAGGTTGACACCGGGGAGCTGTTTTTT
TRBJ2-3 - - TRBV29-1 CSVPRGSGDTQYF TGCAGCGTTCCCCGGGGGAGTGGGGATACGCAGTATTTT
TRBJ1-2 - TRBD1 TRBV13 CASSLSGTENYGYTF TGTGCCAGCAGCTTATCGGGGACAGAGAACTATGGCTACACCTTC
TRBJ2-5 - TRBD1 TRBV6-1 CASSIDRVRKETQYF TGTGCCAGCAGTATCGACAGGGTTCGTAAAGAGACCCAGTACTTC
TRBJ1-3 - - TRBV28 CASSSGDSGNTIYF TGTGCCAGCAGTTCAGGGGACTCTGGAAACACCATATATTTT
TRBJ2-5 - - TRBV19 CASRSGGDRETQYF TGTGCCAGTCGGTCCGGGGGAGATAGGGAGACCCAGTACTTC
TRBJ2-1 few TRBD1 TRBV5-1 CASSLTGQNDNEQFF TGCGCCAGCAGCTTGACGGGACAGAACGACAATGAGCAGTTCTTC
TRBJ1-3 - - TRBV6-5 CASRTPGGNTIYF TGTGCCAGCAGAACCCCCGGGGGGAACACCATATATTTT
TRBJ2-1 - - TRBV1 CTSSQDHRDMYNEQFF TGCACCAGCAGCCAAGATCATCGGGACATGTACAATGAGCAGTTCTTC
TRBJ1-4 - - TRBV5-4 CASSSAMDRHNEKLFF TGTGCCAGCAGCTCGGCTATGGACAGACATAATGAAAAACTGTTTTTT
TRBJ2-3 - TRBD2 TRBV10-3 CAISPESSGSRDTQYF TGTGCCATCAGTCCCGAATCTAGCGGGAGCAGAGATACGCAGTATTTT
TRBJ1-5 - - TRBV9 CASSVGSDNQPQHF TGTGCCAGCAGCGTCGGCAGCGACAATCAGCCCCAGCATTTT
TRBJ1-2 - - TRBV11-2 CASSLEYGDNYGYTF TGTGCCAGCAGCTTAGAATATGGAGATAACTATGGCTACACCTTC
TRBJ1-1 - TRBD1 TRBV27 CASRPTGDGNTEAFF TGTGCCAGCAGACCCACAGGGGATGGGAACACTGAAGCTTTCTTT
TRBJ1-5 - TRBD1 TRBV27 CASSRTGSYSNQPQHF TGTGCCAGCAGTAGGACAGGGTCGTATAGCAATCAGCCCCAGCATTTT
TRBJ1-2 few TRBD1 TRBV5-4 CASIPGQGANYGYTF TGTGCCAGCATCCCGGGACAGGGGGCAAACTATGGCTACACCTTC
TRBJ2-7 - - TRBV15 CATSGGFGGYEQYF TGTGCCACCAGCGGGGGGTTCGGTGGCTACGAGCAGTACTTC
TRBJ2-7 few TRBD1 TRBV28 CASSSYKEGTGGEQYF TGTGCCAGCAGTTCATATAAGGAGGGGACAGGGGGCGAGCAGTACTTC
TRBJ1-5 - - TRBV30 CAWSAGVNQPQHF TGTGCCTGGAGTGCAGGGGTCAATCAGCCCCAGCATTTT
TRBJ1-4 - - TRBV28 CASSSIPGSNEKLFF TGTGCCAGCAGTTCGATCCCCGGTTCTAATGAAAAACTGTTTTTT
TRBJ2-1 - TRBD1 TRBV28 CASLTPGQGYNEQFF TGTGCCAGCTTAACGCCGGGACAGGGATACAATGAGCAGTTCTTC
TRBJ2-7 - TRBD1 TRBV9 CASSVSGQGSYEQYF TGTGCCAGCAGCGTAAGTGGACAGGGATCCTACGAGCAGTACTTC
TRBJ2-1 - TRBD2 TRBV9 CASSVATREAGEQFF TGTGCCAGCAGCGTAGCGACGCGGGAGGCGGGTGAGCAGTTCTTC
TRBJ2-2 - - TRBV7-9 CASSSPGQNTGELFF TGTGCCAGCAGCTCCCCGGGACAAAACACCGGGGAGCTGTTTTTT
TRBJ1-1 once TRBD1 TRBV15 CATSRVRDRDTEAFF TGTGCCACCAGCAGAGTCCGGGACAGGGACACTGAAGCTTTCTTT